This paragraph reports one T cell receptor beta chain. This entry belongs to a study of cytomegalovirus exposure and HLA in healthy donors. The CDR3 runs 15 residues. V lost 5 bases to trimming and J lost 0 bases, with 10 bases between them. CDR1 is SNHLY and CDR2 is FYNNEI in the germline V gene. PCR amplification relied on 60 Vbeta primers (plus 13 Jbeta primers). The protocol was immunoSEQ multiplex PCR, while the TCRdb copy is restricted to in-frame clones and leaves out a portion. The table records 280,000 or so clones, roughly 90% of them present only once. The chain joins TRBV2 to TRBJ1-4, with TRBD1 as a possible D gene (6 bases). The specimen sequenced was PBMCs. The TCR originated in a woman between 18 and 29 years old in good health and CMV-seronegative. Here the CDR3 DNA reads TGTGCCAGCAGTCGGGACACATCAACTAATGAAAAACTGTTTTTT. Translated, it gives CASSRDTSTNEKLFF.